Below, 25 T cell receptor beta chains from the same sample are listed, as sequenced in a study of shared clonotypes between healthy human individuals. TCRdb's table, derived via immunoSEQ multiplex PCR, lists solely in-frame clones and lacks some. Among 450,000 to 650,000 clones listed, around 78% were seen once. The sample consisted of PBMCs. Receptor source: a woman in her 40s in good health. Some clones in this sample may be carry-over from other donors' samples.

V and J are TRBV29-1 and TRBJ2-3, with TRBD1 identical over 12 bases. The CDR3 is 16 amino acids. V lost 4 bases to trimming and J lost 1 base; unmatched junction nucleotides: 6. Germline lookup yields CDR1 SQVTM and CDR2 ANQGSEA. The CDR3 DNA reads as TGCAGCGTTGGGGGGGACAGGGGGCTCGGCACAGATACGCAGTATTTT. Translated, it gives CSVGGDRGLGTDTQYF.

This sequence joins TRBV28 and TRBJ1-1; 8 positions agree with TRBD1. J gave up 8 bases and V 2 bases, and 4 bases lay outside the gene matches. The V gene's germline CDR1 is MDHEN and CDR2 SYDVKM. The CDR3 totals 13 residues. The CDR3, as DNA: TGTGCCAGCAGTTTAGACAGGGGCGAGGAAGCTTTCTTT. Translated, it gives CASSLDRGEEAFF.

V gene TRBV20-1 combines with J gene TRBJ2-7, with 7 bases matching TRBD2. This CDR3 has 11 amino acids. V was clipped by 7 bases and J by 5 bases; unmatched bases: 5. The germline CDR1 and CDR2 sequences are DFQATT and SNEGSKA (reference sequence). The CDR3 sequence: CSEWSGDEQYF. The CDR3, as DNA: TGCAGTGAGTGGAGCGGGGACGAGCAGTACTTC.

The V gene is TRBV5-4, the J gene TRBJ2-5; perhaps TRBD1 as D (5 bases). V was trimmed by 2 bases and J by 1 base, leaving 12 bases between them. This CDR3 is built from 15 residues. CDR1 is SGHNT, CDR2 YYREEE, per germline (reference sequence). The CDR3 DNA reads as TGTGCCAGCAGCTTTGAAGGGGCCCGCCAAGAGACCCAGTACTTC. Its protein is CASSFEGARQETQYF.

The V call is TRBV6-6, the J call TRBJ2-3; TRBD2 matches at 7 bases. Trimming cost V 5 bases and J 0 bases; bases outside gene matches: 5. Germline assignment: CDR1 MNHNY and CDR2 SVGAGI (reference sequence). The CDR3 contains 15 residues. CDR3 loop: CASSDGAGSTDTQYF. The CDR3 coding sequence is TGTGCCAGCAGTGACGGAGCGGGAAGCACAGATACGCAGTATTTT.

This clone was seen just once. This sequence joins TRBV7-6 and TRBJ2-1; 11 bases match TRBD2. The CDR3 has 17 amino acids. CDR1 is SGHVS, CDR2 FNYEAQ, per germline. J lost 3 bases, V lost 5 bases, and 9 bases had no gene match. CDR3 region: CASSPLLAGGFYNEQFF. The CDR3, as DNA: TGTGCCAGCAGCCCACTCCTAGCGGGAGGTTTCTACAATGAGCAGTTCTTC.

This rearrangement joins TRBV19 to TRBJ1-2, with D perhaps matching TRBD1 (6 bases). The germline gives CDR1 LNHDA, CDR2 SQIVND (reference sequence). The CDR3 is 16 residues long. Trimming removed 5 bases from V and 2 bases from J, with 18 bases in between. The CDR3 nucleotides are TGTGCCAGTAGTTCACGAATGGACAGACGCAACTATGGCTACACCTTC. Residues: CASSSRMDRRNYGYTF.

The rearrangement links TRBV6-1 to TRBJ1-1; a weak D match, TRBD1 (5 bases). The CDR3 is made up of 14 amino acids. V was shortened by 1 base and J by 2 bases, with 8 bases between the two germline ends. Per germline, CDR1 MNHNS and CDR2 SASEGT. The CDR3 region has the DNA TGTGCCAGCAGTGAAGATGGGGGAAACACTGAAGCTTTCTTT. Its protein is CASSEDGGNTEAFF.

V usage is TRBV7-2 and J usage is TRBJ2-5, with D possibly TRBD1 on 6 matching bases. Germline V gives CDR1 SGHTA, CDR2 FQGNSA. The V end was cut by 5 bases, the J end by 2 bases, with 15 bases between. This CDR3 contains 15 residues. The CDR3 nucleotides read TGTGCCAGCAGCGCCGGGACAAGCCTTCAAGAGACCCAGTACTTC. It encodes CASSAGTSLQETQYF.

J is TRBJ2-3 and V is TRBV15; 10 nucleotides agree with TRBD2. The CDR3 spans 15 residues. V lost 5 bases to trimming and J lost 4 bases; unmatched junction nucleotides: 6. Germline V lookup: CDR1 LNHNV, CDR2 YYDKDF (reference sequence). The CDR3 DNA sequence: TGTGCCACCAGCCTACTAGCGGGATTCTCAGATACGCAGTATTTT. Translating it yields CATSLLAGFSDTQYF.

This chain links TRBV7-6 with TRBJ2-7; 7 bases fit TRBD2. V trimming: 0 bases; J trimming: 1 base; junction bases outside the gene matches: 3. CDR3 size: 15 residues. Per germline, CDR1 SGHVS and CDR2 FNYEAQ. The CDR3 nucleotides are TGTGCCAGCAGCTTAGCAGCTAGCGGATCCTACGAGCAGTACTTC. This sequence encodes CASSLAASGSYEQYF.

This clone has at least ten counts. The identical CDR3 is also encoded by other nucleotide sequences in the sample. V is TRBV28 and J is TRBJ1-1; 7 bases match TRBD1. There are 14 residues in the CDR3. The V gene's germline CDR1 is MDHEN and CDR2 SYDVKM. V gave up 6 bases and J gave up 4 bases; unmatched junction bases: 8. The DNA of the CDR3 is TGTGCCAGCAGGAAACAGGGGCGAGGCACTGAAGCTTTCTTT. This gives the protein CASRKQGRGTEAFF.

The rearrangement joins TRBV5-1 to TRBJ1-3; D may be TRBD1 (5 bases). Trimming removed 0 bases from V and 4 bases from J, with 8 bases in between. Germline V lookup: CDR1 SGHRS, CDR2 YFSETQ. CDR3 length equals 14 residues. CDR3 in DNA: TGCGCCAGCAGCTTGGTTGGGGCCGGAAACACCATATATTTT. The encoded protein is CASSLVGAGNTIYF.

The CDR3 is CASSPLSGQGSGNTIYF. The CDR3 DNA follows: TGTGCCAGCTCACCCTTATCGGGACAGGGCTCTGGAAACACCATATATTTT. The chain couples TRBV18 to TRBJ1-3; 9 bases line up with TRBD1. CDR1 and CDR2 (germline): KGHSH, LQKENI. V shed 3 bases, J shed 0 bases, and the junction held 6 bases outside the gene matches. The CDR3 sequence is 17 residues long.

This chain uses TRBV28 with TRBJ2-2, with D unresolved. Germline CDR1 reads MDHEN; CDR2 reads SYDVKM. V lost 2 bases, J lost 6 bases, and 4 bases lay in between. The CDR3 sequence is 12 residues long. The CDR3 is CASSLLSGELFF. The DNA of the CDR3 is TGTGCCAGCAGTTTACTGTCCGGGGAGCTGTTTTTT.

This rearrangement joins TRBV28 to TRBJ2-3; D could derive from TRBD1 or TRBD2 (5 bases each). Deletions cut 3 bases from V and 4 bases from J, with 11 bases between. Germline CDR1 reads MDHEN; CDR2 reads SYDVKM. The CDR3 runs 14 residues. CDR3: CASSFRDAPDTQYF. As DNA, the CDR3 is TGTGCCAGCAGTTTTCGGGACGCCCCAGATACGCAGTATTTT.

This rearrangement joins TRBV30 to TRBJ1-2, with D possibly being TRBD1 (6 bases). V lost 5 bases to trimming and J lost 6 bases, with 13 bases between them. The CDR3 covers 12 residues. Per the germline V gene, CDR1 is GTSNPN and CDR2 is SVGIG (reference sequence). In nucleotides, the CDR3 is TGTGCCTGGGCGGACAGTAGCAATGGCTACACCTTC. This encodes CAWADSSNGYTF.

The V call is TRBV7-3, the J call TRBJ2-2, with 11 bases matching TRBD2. Germline V gives CDR1 SGHTA, CDR2 FQGTGA. The CDR3 extends over 16 amino acids. The V gene end was trimmed by 5 bases and the J gene end by 7 bases; junction bases not matched to a gene: 9. The CDR3 nucleotides are TGTGCCAGCAGCGCCCGACTAGCGGGGCGTGGCGGGGAGCTGTTTTTT. Its protein is CASSARLAGRGGELFF.

The chain carries TRBV9 and TRBJ2-1; TRBD2 is a possible D gene (6 bases). Between the trimmed V and J ends, which lost 8 bases and 4 bases, there was a span of 16 bases. CDR1 and CDR2 from the germline V gene are SGDLS and YYNGEE. CDR3 length: 14 amino acids. The CDR3 loop reads CASSAGPKYNEQFF. In nucleotides, the CDR3 is TGTGCCAGTTCTGCGGGACCAAAATACAATGAGCAGTTCTTC.

The rearrangement links TRBV29-1 to TRBJ2-5, with 8 nucleotides matching TRBD2. The J call may be wrong; the DNA end is better matched by TRBJ2-7. This CDR3 has 14 amino acids. CDR1 and CDR2 from the germline V gene are SQVTM and ANQGSEA. In nucleotides, the CDR3 is TGCAGCGTTGGGCCTAGCGGGTTGTCCTACGAGCAGTACTTC. Its translation is CSVGPSGLSYEQYF.

This sequence joins TRBV7-2 and TRBJ1-3; D is perhaps TRBD1 (6 bases). The CDR3 length is 15 residues. CDR1 is SGHTA and CDR2 is FQGNSA in the germline V gene. V gave up 6 bases and J gave up 0 bases, with 12 bases separating them. For the CDR3, the DNA is TGTGCCAGCAGTAGAACAGGGACCTCTGGAAACACCATATATTTT. It is translated as CASSRTGTSGNTIYF.

This chain joins TRBV6-1 and TRBJ2-5, with TRBD1 identical over 8 bases. CDR1 and CDR2 from the germline V gene are MNHNS and SASEGT. CDR3 size: 14 residues. J lost 5 bases, V lost 7 bases, and 9 bases had no gene match. CDR3 sequence (DNA): TGTGCCAGCACCCAGGACAGGGAATGGGAGACCCAGTACTTC. This gives the protein CASTQDREWETQYF.

The rearrangement uses TRBV7-2 and TRBJ2-5, with 9 bases that match TRBD1. The V gene's germline CDR1 is SGHTA and CDR2 FQGNSA. V was pared by 5 bases and J by 4 bases, with 5 bases of the junction left unmatched. The CDR3 spans 14 residues. The CDR3 loop is CASSPGTGSETQYF. The CDR3 DNA is TGTGCCAGCAGCCCAGGGACAGGGTCAGAGACCCAGTACTTC.

This clone was seen only a few times. CDR3 sequence: CSASGTGGYEQYF. Written as DNA, the CDR3 is TGCAGCGCCTCCGGGACAGGGGGCTACGAGCAGTACTTC. The gene calls are TRBV29-1 and TRBJ2-7, with 11 bases identical to TRBD1. Germline values: CDR1 SQVTM, CDR2 ANQGSEA. Trimming cost V 7 bases and J 3 bases; bases outside gene matches: 5. This CDR3 contains 13 residues.

Written as DNA, the CDR3 is TGCGCCAGCAGCCGGGACAGGGGCTTCCAAGAGACCCAGTACTTC. Translation gives CASSRDRGFQETQYF. This rearrangement joins TRBV5-1 to TRBJ2-5; 10 bases align to TRBD1. CDR3 length: 15 amino acids. Germline CDR1 reads SGHRS; CDR2 reads YFSETQ. J lost 1 base, V lost 4 bases, and 4 bases had no gene match.